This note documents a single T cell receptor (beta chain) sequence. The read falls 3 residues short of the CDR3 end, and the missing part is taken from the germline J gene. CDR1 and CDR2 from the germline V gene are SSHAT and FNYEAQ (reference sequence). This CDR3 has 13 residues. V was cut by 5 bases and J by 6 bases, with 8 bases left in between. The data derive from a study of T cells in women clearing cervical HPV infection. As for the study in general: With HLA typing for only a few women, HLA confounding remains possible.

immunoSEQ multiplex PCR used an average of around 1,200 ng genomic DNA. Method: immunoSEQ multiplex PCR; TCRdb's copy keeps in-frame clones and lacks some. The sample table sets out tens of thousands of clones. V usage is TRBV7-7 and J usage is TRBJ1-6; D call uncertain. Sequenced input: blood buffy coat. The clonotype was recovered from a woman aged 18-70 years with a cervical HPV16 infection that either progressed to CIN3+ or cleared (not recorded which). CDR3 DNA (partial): TGTGCCAGCAGCCTAAGACTTAATTCACCC. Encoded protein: CASSLRLNSP. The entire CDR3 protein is CASSLRLNSPLHF.